This TCR beta chain is from a study of T cell repertoires in cytomegalovirus infection. The overall study: The authors relied on CMV epitopes, both recently identified HLA-C-restricted and well-studied HLA-B-restricted. Both CMV infection and a matching HLA type were indicated by public TCR beta signatures. Findings and caveats of the study: Identification of carriers of CMV plus the relevant HLA was achieved through cumulative public TCR beta family frequency.

In its sample, this clonotype was seen once. Its antigen is not identified. The germline V and J ends were trimmed by 1 base and 2 bases, with 21 bases remaining between them. The CDR3 extends over 18 amino acids. CDR1 and CDR2 (germline): SGHRS, YFSETQ. TCRdb ran MiXCR on the reads and lists one entry per CDR3 protein. The table has fewer than 60,000 distinct CDR3 sequences, 20% seen once. Here the sequenced sample was CD8+ T cells from cultured PBMCs, taken from culture after CMV antigen stimulation. The receptor was isolated from a human donor in good health (CMV status not recorded). Some clones in this sample may be carry-over from other donors' samples. The chain links TRBV5-1 to TRBJ1-1, with D maybe TRBD1 (6 bases). CDR3 region: CASSLKRVSGTLNTEAFF. The CDR3 DNA is TGCGCCAGCAGCTTGAAGAGGGTTTCCGGGACACTTAACACTGAAGCTTTCTTT.